This is a list of T cell receptor beta chains from one sample in a study of identifying expanded T cells in peripheral blood. Only in-frame clones appear in the TCRdb table, and some are missing; sequencing was by immunoSEQ multiplex PCR. The data contain approximately 100,000 clones, approximately 90% of them seen just once; the ten biggest clones take up 8.4%. Sequenced sample: blood. The receptors were gathered from a person aged 18 to 75 in good health. Each CDR3 is given with its conserved first and last residue. D genes are given only for firm matches. Size is stated for part of the rows, as once, few or many counts, or as a class when the clone is expanded.

abundance	j_gene	d_gene	v_gene	CDR3aa	CDR3nt
.	TRBJ2-7	.	TRBV9	CASSLSGSYSYEQYF	TGTGCCAGCAGTCTCAGCGGGTCCTACTCCTACGAGCAGTACTTC
.	TRBJ2-2	TRBD2	TRBV9	CASSPVLAGGPLNTGELFF	TGTGCCAGCAGCCCCGTGCTAGCGGGAGGCCCACTGAACACCGGGGAGCTGTTTTTT
.	TRBJ2-3	.	TRBV7-9	CASSIWSTDTQYF	TGTGCCAGCTCCATCTGGAGCACAGATACGCAGTATTTT
few	TRBJ1-3	TRBD1	TRBV19	CASNSGQGAFDIYF	TGTGCCAGTAATTCGGGACAGGGGGCCTTTGACATATATTTT
.	TRBJ2-2	.	TRBV19	CASSMTQNTGELFF	TGTGCCAGTAGTATGACACAGAACACCGGGGAGCTGTTTTTT
.	TRBJ1-3	.	TRBV14	CASSRAGPPWGNTIYF	TGTGCCAGCAGCCGCGCGGGACCTCCCTGGGGAAACACCATATATTTT
.	TRBJ1-4	.	TRBV27	CAILLDSRGEKLFF	TGTGCCATCCTTCTTGACAGTCGGGGTGAAAAACTGTTTTTT
.	TRBJ2-7	.	TRBV29-1	CSVVYSYEQCF	TGCAGCGTTGTTTACAGCTACGAGCAGTGCTTC
.	TRBJ2-3	.	TRBV28	CASSTNPMTGPTNTQYF	TGTGCCAGCAGCACCAACCCAATGACAGGCCCTACGAATACGCAGTATTTT
.	TRBJ2-7	.	TRBV27	CASRRGELTYEQYF	TGTGCCAGCAGAAGAGGGGAATTAACCTACGAGCAGTACTTC
.	TRBJ1-3	.	TRBV7-2	CASSFTGIKNTIYF	TGTGCCAGCAGCTTTACAGGGATAAAAAACACCATATATTTT
.	TRBJ2-7	TRBD1	TRBV7-8	CASSVRDRDEQYF	TGTGCCAGCAGCGTACGGGACAGGGACGAGCAGTACTTC
few	TRBJ1-1	TRBD1	TRBV29-1	CSVRQGVTEAFF	TGCAGCGTCAGACAGGGGGTCACTGAAGCTTTCTTT
.	TRBJ1-2	.	TRBV6-1	CASRTRSYGYTF	TGTGCCAGCAGGACAAGGTCCTATGGCTACACCTTC
.	TRBJ1-1	TRBD1	TRBV6-5	CASSYGTVNTEAFF	TGTGCCAGCAGTTACGGGACAGTGAACACTGAAGCTTTCTTT
.	TRBJ1-5	.	TRBV28	CASSPSWVKGNQPQHF	TGTGCCAGCAGTCCGAGTTGGGTCAAGGGCAATCAGCCCCAGCATTTT
.	TRBJ2-7	.	TRBV14	CASSPTLEQYF	TGTGCCAGCAGCCCAACTTTGGAGCAGTACTTC
.	TRBJ2-5	.	TRBV4-1	CASSRTDGQETQYF	TGCGCCAGCAGCCGGACGGACGGACAAGAGACCCAGTACTTC
few	TRBJ1-2	.	TRBV2	CASTPMGGDGYTF	TGTGCCAGCACACCAATGGGTGGGGACGGCTACACCTTC
.	TRBJ2-2	.	TRBV15	CATSKWTTNTGELFF	TGTGCCACCAGCAAATGGACAACGAACACCGGGGAGCTGTTTTTT
.	TRBJ1-1	.	TRBV2	CASLEGRGNTEAFF	TGTGCCAGCCTAGAAGGACGCGGGAACACTGAAGCTTTCTTT
.	TRBJ2-7	.	TRBV10-3	CAISGTTYEQYF	TGTGCCATCAGCGGGACAACCTACGAGCAGTACTTC
once	TRBJ1-3	TRBD1	TRBV29-1	CSVRAQGQGNTIYF	TGCAGCGTTCGTGCCCAGGGACAGGGAAACACCATATATTTT
.	TRBJ2-7	TRBD1	TRBV10-1	CVLADRAISYEQYF	TGCGTCCTAGCTGACAGGGCGATCTCCTACGAGCAGTACTTC
many	TRBJ1-2	TRBD1	TRBV30	CAWVRGLGYGYTF	TGTGCCTGGGTCAGGGGGCTTGGCTATGGCTACACCTTC
.	TRBJ2-1	TRBD2	TRBV4-3	CASSLTSGGALEQFF	TGCGCCAGCAGCTTGACTAGCGGGGGGGCTCTTGAGCAGTTCTTC
.	TRBJ1-4	.	TRBV14	CASSQNREPNEKLFF	TGTGCCAGCAGTCAGAACAGGGAACCTAATGAAAAACTGTTTTTT
.	TRBJ2-7	TRBD2	TRBV4-1	CASSPQTSGRGYEQYF	TGCGCCAGCAGCCCTCAGACTAGCGGGAGGGGGTACGAGCAGTACTTC
.	TRBJ2-3	.	TRBV19	CASAVGGPSTDTQYF	TGTGCAAGCGCAGTGGGGGGGCCGAGCACAGATACGCAGTATTTT
.	TRBJ2-1	TRBD2	TRBV5-1	CASSFGLAGYEQFF	TGCGCCAGCAGCTTCGGACTAGCGGGATATGAGCAGTTCTTC
once	TRBJ2-2	.	TRBV28	CASSLFSRGTGELFF	TGTGCCAGCAGTTTATTTTCGCGGGGCACCGGGGAGCTGTTTTTT
.	TRBJ2-7	TRBD1	TRBV28	CASSIGTGGAPYEQYF	TGTGCCAGCAGCATAGGGACAGGGGGCGCACCCTACGAGCAGTACTTC
once	TRBJ2-3	.	TRBV9	CASSGSGGTDTQYF	TGTGCCAGCAGCGGGAGCGGCGGCACAGATACGCAGTATTTT
.	TRBJ2-5	.	TRBV14	CASSQDKWETQYF	TGTGCCAGCAGCCAAGATAAGTGGGAGACCCAGTACTTC
.	TRBJ2-7	.	TRBV30	CAWSGSAEQYF	TGTGCCTGGAGTGGGTCGGCTGAGCAGTACTTC
.	TRBJ2-7	TRBD1	TRBV5-5	CASTVSQGASSYEQYF	TGTGCCAGCACTGTGTCCCAGGGGGCTTCAAGCTACGAGCAGTACTTC
.	TRBJ1-5	TRBD1	TRBV7-2	CASSLQAGGRQPQHF	TGTGCCAGCAGCTTACAGGCAGGGGGTCGACAGCCCCAGCATTTT
.	TRBJ2-3	.	TRBV13	CASRNRASSTDTQYF	TGTGCCAGCAGAAACAGAGCTTCTAGCACAGATACGCAGTATTTT
few	TRBJ1-5	TRBD1	TRBV28	CASSLPGGGGQPQHF	TGTGCCAGCAGTTTACCAGGGGGGGGAGGTCAGCCCCAGCATTTT
.	TRBJ1-1	.	TRBV6-6	CASSYDGFEAFF	TGTGCCAGCAGTTACGATGGATTTGAAGCTTTCTTT